This TCR beta chain is from a study of blood T cell repertoires in COVID-19. Study summary: The analysed material was cDNA or gDNA that came from T cells, B-cell-depleted T cells, or PBMCs.

Those who participated ranged in age from about 18 to 89 years and resided in 20 to 25 US areas. TCRdb's table, derived via immunoSEQ multiplex PCR, lists solely in-frame clones and lacks some. The sample consists of 180,000 or so clones, roughly four fifths of them appearing once. CDR1 and CDR2 (germline): SGHTA, FQGNSA. This CDR3 is built from 16 residues. V shed 5 bases and J 7 bases; nucleotides not matched to a gene: 13. The chain links TRBV7-2 to TRBJ1-5, with 8 bases that match TRBD1. The TCR sequence derives from a man between 45 and 60 years old who had recovered from COVID-19. The specimen was PBMCs or T cells enriched from blood (not recorded which). CDR3 coding DNA: TGTGCCAGCAGCCCCCGTACAGGGGGGCTTCCCCAGCCCCAGCATTTT. Its translation: CASSPRTGGLPQPQHF.